This T cell receptor beta chain originates from a study of Graves' ophthalmopathy and Graves' hyperthyroidism. V gave up 7 bases and J gave up 3 bases, with 12 bases separating them. The CDR3 length is 14 residues. From germline, CDR1 is MNHNS and CDR2 SASEGT. This clonotype has ten or more counts. Its antigen remains unknown. RNA transcripts were the source from which TCR beta CDR3 regions were amplified. HTBI primers were employed in first-round RT-PCR, then a second-round multiplex PCR followed. TCRdb reprocessed the multiplex PCR reads with MiXCR, giving one entry per CDR3 protein. The sample has nearly 400,000 distinct CDR3 sequences, about 18% seen once; the top ten hold around 1.5%. Study-wide points: Among expanded thyroid clonotypes above 0.001 frequency, most also occurred in blood.

The clonotype comes from a woman younger than 35 with Graves' ophthalmopathy. J is TRBJ2-2 and V is TRBV6-1, with D uncertain. The material sequenced was peripheral blood. The chain's CDR3 is CASTSDMDTGELFF. The DNA of the CDR3 is TGTGCCAGCACCAGCGACATGGACACCGGGGAGCTGTTTTTT.